What follows are 30 T cell receptor beta chains derived from one specimen sequenced in a study of cytomegalovirus exposure and HLA in healthy donors. Libraries were prepared by immunoSEQ multiplex PCR; TCRdb keeps only in-frame clonotypes and omits some of them. The table lists around 300,000 clones, about nine tenths of them singletons. Sequencing was carried out using PBMCs. These receptor sequences come from a young woman in good health and CMV-seropositive.

V is TRBV5-1 and J is TRBJ1-1, with D perhaps TRBD1 (6 bases). Germline V gene data show CDR1 as SGHRS and CDR2 as YFSETQ. The ends were cut back, 3 bases at V and 1 base at J, with 16 bases in the middle. CDR3 length equals 16 residues. The CDR3, as DNA: TGCGCCAGCAGCTCGTATTTGGGGGGCGGGAACACTGAAGCTTTCTTT. Its translation: CASSSYLGGGNTEAFF.

The chain has TRBV7-2 and TRBJ2-1, with D perhaps matching TRBD2 (6 bases). V shed 1 base and J shed 0 bases, with 7 bases lying between them. Germline V gene data show CDR1 as SGHTA and CDR2 as FQGNSA. The CDR3 has 15 amino acids. CDR3 bases: TGTGCCAGCAGCTTAGGGGACTTCTCCTACAATGAGCAGTTCTTC. Translation: CASSLGDFSYNEQFF.

This clone was seen just once. The chain links TRBV2 to TRBJ1-4; no clear D. CDR3 length: 14 amino acids. Germline lookup yields CDR1 SNHLY and CDR2 FYNNEI. V was clipped by 6 bases and J by 0 bases, with 8 bases between them. The CDR3 reads CASRASTTNEKLFF. The DNA for the CDR3 is TGTGCCAGCAGAGCTTCGACAACTAATGAAAAACTGTTTTTT.

V usage is TRBV7-8 and J usage is TRBJ2-7; possibly TRBD1 or TRBD2 for D (6 bases each). CDR3 length: 15 amino acids. Per germline, CDR1 SGHVS and CDR2 FQNEAQ. Trimming removed 6 bases at V and 3 bases at J, with 18 bases between. Here the CDR3 reads CASSMGGTPDYEQYF. For the CDR3, the DNA is TGTGCCAGCAGTATGGGGGGCACCCCCGACTACGAGCAGTACTTC.

V and J are TRBV11-2 and TRBJ1-1, with D unresolved. The germline CDR1 and CDR2 sequences are SGHAT and FQNNGV. The CDR3 is 11 residues long. Trimming left V 2 bases short and J 8 bases short, with 6 bases between. CDR3 sequence reads: CASSLTSEAFF. The CDR3 bases are TGTGCCAGCAGCTTAACGTCCGAAGCTTTCTTT.

V usage is TRBV18 and J usage is TRBJ2-7; possibly TRBD1 or TRBD2 for D (5 bases each). Germline CDR1 reads KGHSH; CDR2 reads LQKENI. The CDR3 totals 13 residues. Trimming removed 2 bases at V and 5 bases at J, with 10 bases between. CDR3 protein: CASSPGTSHEQYF. The CDR3 region has the DNA TGTGCCAGCTCACCAGGGACGAGCCACGAGCAGTACTTC.

CDR3 bases: TGTGCCAGCAGGGACGGGACAGCGGGTGAGACCCAGTACTTC. Its protein is CASRDGTAGETQYF. This chain uses TRBV2 with TRBJ2-5; D perhaps matches TRBD1 (7 bases). Deletions cut 6 bases from V and 5 bases from J, with 16 bases between. The CDR3 runs to 14 residues. Germline-derived CDR1 and CDR2 are SNHLY and FYNNEI.

This chain joins TRBV7-9 and TRBJ2-1; tentatively, D is TRBD2 (6 bases). Germline V gene lookup returns CDR1 SEHNR and CDR2 FQNEAQ (reference sequence). The V end lost 6 bases, the J end lost 14 bases, and 29 bases lay between the germline ends. CDR3 length: 16 residues. CDR3 protein: CASSSTPRGLEDLEFF. The CDR3 DNA follows: TGTGCCAGCAGTTCGACTCCCCGGGGACTCGAGGATTTAGAGTTCTTC. The full variable domain, rest sourced from reference TRBV7-9 and TRBJ2-1, is DTGVSQNPRHKITKRGQNVTFRCDPISEHNRLYWYRQTLGQGPEFLTYFQNEAQLEKSRLLSDRFSAERPKGSFSTLEIQRTEQGDSAMYLCASSSTPRGLEDLEFFGPGTRLTVL.

The chain uses TRBV15 and TRBJ2-7; 10 positions agree with TRBD2. CDR1 LNHNV and CDR2 YYDKDF come from the germline V gene (reference sequence). The V and J ends lost 3 bases and 4 bases, in that order; junction bases with no gene match: 6. This CDR3 contains 15 residues. The CDR3 is CATSSLAGVSYEQYF. CDR3 bases: TGTGCCACCAGCAGTCTAGCGGGAGTCTCTTACGAGCAGTACTTC.

J is TRBJ2-4 and V is TRBV4-2; D is undetermined. Trimming removed 1 base from V and 8 bases from J, with 12 bases in between. CDR1 and CDR2 (germline): LGHNA, YNFKEQ. This CDR3 region has 14 residues. CDR3 nucleotide sequence: TGTGCCAGCAGCCAAGTTCGGCAAGGCGACATTCAGTACTTC. Translation gives CASSQVRQGDIQYF.

The chain recombines TRBV25-1 with TRBJ1-3; no clear D gene. The CDR3 contains 13 residues. Trimming left V 2 bases short and J 7 bases short, with 9 bases between. The germline V gene has CDR1 MGHDK and CDR2 SYGVNS. CDR3 sequence: CASSEGPRNTIYF. DNA for the CDR3: TGTGCCAGCAGTGAAGGCCCCCGGAACACCATATATTTT. The full variable domain, completed using reference TRBV25-1 and TRBJ1-3, is EADIYQTPRYLVIGTGKKITLECSQTMGHDKMYWYQQDPGMELHLIHYSYGVNSTEKGDLSSESTVSRIRTEHFPLTLESARPSHTSQYLCASSEGPRNTIYFGEGSWLTVV.

The chain couples TRBV7-9 to TRBJ1-4; D not certain. The germline V and J ends were trimmed by 5 bases and 6 bases, with 13 bases remaining between them. Germline V gene sequence: CDR1 SEHNR, CDR2 FQNEAQ (reference sequence). The CDR3 length is 14 residues. The CDR3 loop is CASSLGREDEKLFF. Here the CDR3 DNA reads TGTGCCAGCAGCCTTGGGAGGGAGGATGAAAAACTGTTTTTT.

V usage is TRBV2 and J usage is TRBJ1-2; a weak D match, TRBD1 (5 bases). Deletions cut 7 bases from V and 2 bases from J, with 17 bases between. Per the germline V gene, CDR1 is SNHLY and CDR2 is FYNNEI. This CDR3 has 15 amino acids. CDR3 coding DNA: TGTGCCAGCAAAAGCGGGGCGACAGCCAACTATGGCTACACCTTC. Its protein product is CASKSGATANYGYTF.

The rearrangement joins TRBV5-1 to TRBJ2-7, with D perhaps TRBD2 (5 bases). V was pared by 4 bases and J by 3 bases, with 11 bases between. CDR3 length: 13 residues. The germline V gene encodes CDR1 SGHRS and CDR2 YFSETQ. CDR3 sequence: CASSLGKVYEQYF. The CDR3, as DNA: TGCGCCAGCAGCCTCGGGAAGGTCTACGAGCAGTACTTC.

This chain joins TRBV13 and TRBJ2-7, with 9 nucleotides matching TRBD2. CDR3 length: 17 residues. CDR1 and CDR2 (germline): PRHDT, FYEKMQ (reference sequence). The V segment lost 4 bases and the J segment 2 bases; nucleotides outside the gene matches: 12. The CDR3 sequence: CASSSNLGGRATYEQYF. Written as DNA, the CDR3 is TGTGCCAGCAGCTCCAATCTTGGCGGGAGGGCTACCTACGAGCAGTACTTC. The whole variable domain, filled in from reference TRBV13 and TRBJ2-7, reads AAGVIQSPRHLIKEKRETATLKCYPIPRHDTVYWYQQGPGQDPQFLISFYEKMQSDKGSIPDRFSAQQFSDYHSELNMSSLELGDSALYFCASSSNLGGRATYEQYFGPGTRLTVT.

The chain is built from TRBV7-2 and TRBJ2-5; a possible D gene is TRBD1 (6 bases). The CDR3 is 14 amino acids. Germline CDR1 is SGHTA and CDR2 is FQGNSA. With 2 bases removed from V and 9 bases from J, the gap between germline ends came to 16 bases. CDR3: CASSLKGVPEAQYF. The DNA for the CDR3 is TGTGCCAGCAGCTTAAAGGGGGTACCGGAGGCCCAGTACTTC. Combining the CDR3 with reference TRBV7-2 and TRBJ2-5 gives the whole variable domain GAGVSQSPSNKVTEKGKDVELRCDPISGHTALYWYRQSLGQGLEFLIYFQGNSAPDKSGLPSDRFSAERTGGSVSTLTIQRTQQEDSAVYLCASSLKGVPEAQYFGPGTRLLVL.

Turning to this clone: Distinct nucleotide sequences in the sample also encode this CDR3. The genes are TRBV28 and TRBJ1-5, with 7 positions matching TRBD1. The V gene end was trimmed by 5 bases and the J gene end by 2 bases; junction bases not matched to a gene: 0. Germline lookup yields CDR1 MDHEN and CDR2 SYDVKM. CDR3 length: 13 amino acids. CDR3 protein: CASSDRGNQPQHF. The CDR3 bases are TGTGCCAGCAGTGACAGGGGCAATCAGCCCCAGCATTTT. Together with reference TRBV28 and TRBJ1-5, the CDR3 gives the full variable domain: DVKVTQSSRYLVKRTGEKVFLECVQDMDHENMFWYRQDPGLGLRLIYFSYDVKMKEKGDIPEGYSVSREKKERFSLILESASTNQTSMYLCASSDRGNQPQHFGDGTRLSIL.

The chain employs TRBV6-6 and TRBJ2-5; no firm D call. The CDR3 totals 14 residues. Germline V gene lookup returns CDR1 MNHNY and CDR2 SVGAGI (reference sequence). V lost 0 bases and J lost 0, with 5 bases in between. DNA of the CDR3: TGTGCCAGCAGTTACTCTTCGTACCAAGAGACCCAGTACTTC. Translating it yields CASSYSSYQETQYF.

The chain employs TRBV9 and TRBJ2-7; no clear D. This CDR3 is 15 amino acids long. Germline V gives CDR1 SGDLS, CDR2 YYNGEE. V lost 4 bases, J lost 3 bases, and 17 bases lay in between. The CDR3 region has the DNA TGTGCCAGCAGCCCCACCCCGTCGGGCAACTACGAGCAGTACTTC. Encoded protein: CASSPTPSGNYEQYF.

The V and J genes are TRBV30 and TRBJ2-2, with D perhaps matching TRBD1 (6 bases). Trimming removed 4 bases from V and 8 bases from J, with 14 bases in between. The germline V gene has CDR1 GTSNPN and CDR2 SVGIG (reference sequence). This CDR3 has 13 amino acids. CDR3 nucleotides: TGTGCCTGGACAGGGGTCACGTCAGGGGAGCTGTTTTTT. Translation gives CAWTGVTSGELFF.

This chain connects TRBV6-1 to TRBJ1-1, with D unresolved. From germline, CDR1 is MNHNS and CDR2 SASEGT. V gave up 6 bases and J gave up 1 base, with 12 bases separating them. There are 14 residues in the CDR3. CDR3 sequence (DNA): TGTGCCAGCAGCCGGTCAGACGCGAACACTGAAGCTTTCTTT. Protein: CASSRSDANTEAFF.

The V gene is TRBV6-5, the J gene TRBJ2-7, with 12 bases identical to TRBD2. Germline-derived CDR1 and CDR2 are MNHEY and SVGAGI. Trimming at V came to 4 bases and at J to 6 bases, leaving 4 bases not matched to a gene. The CDR3 extends over 14 amino acids. In DNA form, the CDR3 reads TGTGCCAGCAGTTTGACTAGCGGGAGTCTCGAGCAGTACTTC. Translating it yields CASSLTSGSLEQYF.

As regards this clone: The sample has other DNA sequences that encode this CDR3 too. V and J are TRBV27 and TRBJ1-2; no reliable D call. Germline V lookup: CDR1 MNHEY, CDR2 SMNVEV (reference sequence). CDR3 length equals 14 residues. With 3 bases removed from V and 0 bases from J, the gap between germline ends came to 8 bases. CDR3 loop: CASSFGGANYGYTF. CDR3 nucleotides: TGTGCCAGCAGTTTCGGCGGAGCTAACTATGGCTACACCTTC.

CDR3 DNA: TGTGCCAGCAGCCCCCGGGGGGCGCCCGAAAAACTGTTTTTT. Encoded protein: CASSPRGAPEKLFF. The rearrangement links TRBV9 to TRBJ1-4; maybe TRBD1 (6 bases). The CDR3 runs to 14 residues. Germline CDR1 is SGDLS and CDR2 is YYNGEE. Trimming removed 4 bases from V and 8 bases from J, with 15 bases in between.

This rearrangement joins TRBV5-1 to TRBJ2-7, with D possibly being TRBD1 (5 bases). The CDR3 contains 14 residues. Germline V gene data show CDR1 as SGHRS and CDR2 as YFSETQ. Trimming removed 0 bases at V and 2 bases at J, with 9 bases between. Here the CDR3 reads CASSLGDSAYEQYF. CDR3 DNA: TGCGCCAGCAGCTTGGGCGACAGCGCCTACGAGCAGTACTTC.

The rearrangement joins TRBV5-1 to TRBJ2-7, with a tentative D call TRBD1 (6 bases). Germline CDR1 is SGHRS and CDR2 is YFSETQ. This CDR3 contains 16 residues. The V end was cut by 0 bases, the J end by 2 bases, with 15 bases between. The CDR3 spells CASSLGSRGNPYEQYF. CDR3 coding DNA: TGCGCCAGCAGCTTGGGCTCCAGGGGTAACCCCTACGAGCAGTACTTC.

The V gene is TRBV20-1, the J gene TRBJ2-3; no firm D call. The V and J ends lost 6 bases and 3 bases respectively, with 7 bases between them. Germline CDR1 is DFQATT and CDR2 is SNEGSKA (reference sequence). This CDR3 is built from 11 residues. The CDR3 loop reads CSAATTDTQYF. The CDR3 DNA follows: TGCAGTGCGGCGACAACAGATACGCAGTATTTT.

This clone was counted only a few times. The rearrangement joins TRBV4-1 to TRBJ2-4, with 7 bases identical to TRBD1. This CDR3 has 15 amino acids. Unmatched junction bases numbered 7, after V lost 2 bases and J lost 6 bases. Germline assignment: CDR1 MGHRA and CDR2 YSYEKL. Written as DNA, the CDR3 is TGCGCCAGCAGCCAAAGAGGGGGCCGGAGAAACATTCAGTACTTC. This encodes CASSQRGGRRNIQYF.

The chain uses TRBV13 and TRBJ1-2; D not resolved. Germline V gene data show CDR1 as PRHDT and CDR2 as FYEKMQ (reference sequence). Between the trimmed V and J ends, which lost 2 bases and 1 base, there was a span of 5 bases. The CDR3 spans 13 residues. The CDR3 sequence is CASSLSDNYGYTF. The CDR3 DNA sequence: TGTGCCAGCAGCTTATCCGATAACTATGGCTACACCTTC.

V usage is TRBV27 and J usage is TRBJ2-3, with 8 bases lining up with TRBD2. Germline trimming cut 6 bases from V and 2 bases from J; bases unmatched to any gene: 13. In germline, CDR1 is MNHEY, CDR2 SMNVEV (reference sequence). There are 17 residues in the CDR3. The CDR3 region has the DNA TGTGCCAGCAGGTCGCGGGGGGCAGAAATTTTCACAGATACGCAGTATTTT. Its translation: CASRSRGAEIFTDTQYF.